The sequence of this T cell receptor (beta chain) was determined in a study of multiple sclerosis patients with progressive multifocal leukoencephalopathy. Time point noted: time of PML onset. CDR1 is MNHNS and CDR2 is SASEGT in the germline V gene. V lost 4 bases to trimming and J lost 6 bases, with 13 bases between them. CDR3 size: 13 residues. Each PCR contained spiked synthetic TR CDR3 controls spanning every V-J pairing. Here immunoSEQ multiplex PCR was the method, and the copy in TCRdb shows in-frame clones only, minus some. The sample comprises approximately 27,000 clones, 85% of which are singletons, and 12% rests with the top ten. Whole-study findings and limits: Preferential TRBV-TRBJ pairings or common gene usage were not detected at PML. Clones expanded at PML were already present before and during natalizumab.

About this clone itself: What it recognizes is unknown.

The source material was PBMCs, sampled from a patient treated with natalizumab. The V gene is TRBV6-1, the J gene TRBJ2-7; D might be TRBD2 (5 bases). The TCR was taken from a woman aged 30 to 39 with progressive multifocal leukoencephalopathy. The CDR3 here is CASSGQVRGEQYF. The CDR3 DNA follows: TGTGCCAGCAGTGGGCAGGTCCGGGGCGAGCAGTACTTC.